This TCR beta chain is from a study of CD8 T cells in Susac syndrome. In regard to this clonotype: Its antigen is unidentified.

Random-hexamer reverse transcription was applied to roughly 0.45 to 1 ug RNA. immunoSEQ multiplex PCR amplified TCR beta CDR3 across 54 Vbeta, 13 Jbeta. TCRdb called the immunoSEQ multiplex PCR reads again in MiXCR, with one record for every CDR3 protein. Of about 180,000 distinct CDR3 sequences in the sample, approximately 93% were seen once. Germline lookup yields CDR1 MNHEY and CDR2 SVGEGT. The ends were cut back, 7 bases at V and 0 bases at J, with 9 bases in the middle. This CDR3 has 14 residues. High-throughput TCR beta sequencing covered peripheral CD8+ and CD4+ T cells. TEMRA cells were FACS-enriched and CD8+ and CD4+ T cells negatively isolated. Study-level points and caveats: The TCR sequencing and HLA analysis in the study involved a relatively small number of individuals, as the study acknowledged.

Source material: CD4+ T cells from PBMCs. This chain connects TRBV6-2 or TRBV6-3 to TRBJ2-2; D may be TRBD1 (6 bases). This clonotype originated in a human donor with multiple sclerosis. CDR3 nucleotides: TGTGCCAGCATTCGGACAGCGAACACCGGGGAGCTGTTTTTT. Protein product: CASIRTANTGELFF.